The 25 T cell receptor beta chains given below trace back to one sample, sequenced in a study of blood T cell repertoires in COVID-19. Assay: immunoSEQ multiplex PCR; the TCRdb copy retains only in-frame clones and omits some. The sample shows 55,000 to 80,000 clones, roughly 92% of them seen only once. Sequencing was done on a sample of peripheral blood. The receptors here all came from a human donor in a cohort sampled during active COVID-19.

V and J are TRBV20-1 and TRBJ2-1, with D unclear. The germline V gene has CDR1 DFQATT and CDR2 SNEGSKA (reference sequence). V lost 3 bases, J lost 8 bases, and 14 bases lay in between. This CDR3 spans 13 amino acids. CDR3 protein: CSASLQVIDEQFF. The CDR3 nucleotides are TGCAGTGCTAGTCTCCAGGTTATCGATGAGCAGTTCTTC.

The gene calls are TRBV12-5 and TRBJ2-3; D is undetermined. There are 15 residues in the CDR3. Germline V gene sequence: CDR1 LGHNT, CDR2 FRNRAP. V was cut by 6 bases and J by 0 bases, with 13 bases left in between. CDR3 bases: TGTGCTAGTGGCCAAGGTAGCTTTAGCACAGATACGCAGTATTTT. Residues: CASGQGSFSTDTQYF.

This chain uses TRBV29-1 with TRBJ1-5, with a possible D match to TRBD1 (6 bases). Germline assignment: CDR1 SQVTM and CDR2 ANQGSEA. V lost 4 bases and J 7 bases, leaving 14 bases between the germline ends. This CDR3 contains 13 residues. The CDR3 loop is CSVGGGSGQPQHF. In DNA form, the CDR3 reads TGCAGCGTTGGGGGGGGCAGTGGGCAGCCCCAGCATTTT.

The chain carries TRBV20-1 and TRBJ2-7, with TRBD1 identical over 11 bases. Germline V gene sequence: CDR1 DFQATT, CDR2 SNEGSKA (reference sequence). The trim removed 7 bases at V and 8 bases at J, leaving 16 bases unmatched. This CDR3 has 15 amino acids. CDR3 protein: CSVSTWDRGVHKQYF. DNA of the CDR3: TGCAGTGTTAGTACCTGGGACAGGGGGGTCCACAAGCAGTACTTC.

This clone appeared once. The chain links TRBV11-1 to TRBJ2-7; 8 bases are a match to TRBD1. After removal of 3 bases from V and 2 bases from J, the junction contained 6 bases not matched to a gene. This CDR3 is 15 amino acids long. In germline, CDR1 is SGHAT, CDR2 FQDESV (reference sequence). In DNA form, the CDR3 reads TGTGCCAGCAGCTTGGGACAGGTGAATACCTACGAGCAGTACTTC. It encodes CASSLGQVNTYEQYF.

The chain carries TRBV6-5 and TRBJ2-2; a possible D gene is TRBD1 (5 bases). Trimming stripped 6 bases from V and 3 bases from J, with 11 bases between. There are 14 residues in the CDR3. The germline gives CDR1 MNHEY, CDR2 SVGAGI. CDR3: CASRGREYTGELFF. The CDR3 DNA is TGTGCCAGCAGGGGGCGCGAGTACACCGGGGAGCTGTTTTTT.

The CDR3 is CASSLGGGLGLAGGLGWFF. The CDR3 DNA reads TGTGCCAGTAGTCTTGGTGGGGGACTCGGACTAGCGGGAGGTCTTGGGTGGTTCTTC. The chain uses TRBV19 and TRBJ2-1; TRBD2 aligns across 14 bases. Germline CDR1 reads LNHDA; CDR2 reads SQIVND (reference sequence). This CDR3 contains 19 residues. Trimming at V came to 5 bases and at J to 15 bases, leaving 24 bases not matched to a gene. The variable domain in full, with the rest retrieved from reference TRBV19 and TRBJ2-1, is DGGITQSPKYLFRKEGQNVTLSCEQNLNHDAMYWYRQDPGQGLRLIYYSQIVNDFQKGDIAEGYSVSREKKESFPLTVTSAQKNPTAFYLCASSLGGGLGLAGGLGWFFGPGTRLTVL.

The chain combines TRBV10-3 with TRBJ1-2; 8 bases map to TRBD1. Trimming cost V 3 bases and J 3 bases; bases outside gene matches: 9. The length of the CDR3 is 16 residues. Per the germline V gene, CDR1 is ENHRY and CDR2 is SYGVKD. The CDR3 coding sequence is TGTGCCATCAGTGACCCCCAGGGGGCTATAGACTATGGCTACACCTTC. Translation gives CAISDPQGAIDYGYTF.

This chain uses TRBV7-2 with TRBJ1-5; D not certain. CDR1 is SGHTA, CDR2 FQGNSA, per germline. This CDR3 has 14 residues. Trimming removed 5 bases from V and 6 bases from J, with 14 bases in between. CDR3 coding DNA: TGTGCCAGCAGCCCCGACAAGAGTAGTCAGCCCCAGCATTTT. Its translation is CASSPDKSSQPQHF.

V usage is TRBV6-2 or TRBV6-3 and J usage is TRBJ2-1; perhaps TRBD1 as D (6 bases). Germline CDR1 reads MNHEY; CDR2 reads SVGEGT. V dropped 2 bases and J dropped 15 bases, with 14 bases sitting between them. This CDR3 comprises 12 residues. Here the CDR3 DNA reads TGTGCCAGCAGTTACGAGGGCCAGGGGTCGTTCTTC. Encoded protein: CASSYEGQGSFF.

The rearrangement uses TRBV6-7 and TRBJ1-2; 8 bases are shared with TRBD1. TRBV6-7 is marked as an open reading frame, function uncertain. The CDR3 is 17 amino acids. The V and J ends lost 0 bases and 4 bases, in that order; junction bases with no gene match: 10. The CDR3 sequence is CASSYSRDRSSRYGYTF. The CDR3 DNA follows: TGTGCCAGCAGTTACTCGCGGGACAGGAGCTCTCGCTATGGCTACACCTTC.

The rearrangement uses TRBV9 and TRBJ1-5; D is possibly TRBD1 (5 bases). The CDR3 has 14 residues. Trimming took off 2 bases at V and 4 bases at J, with 10 bases between the two ends. CDR1 and CDR2 from the germline V gene are SGDLS and YYNGEE. The CDR3 reads CASSVDGANQPQHF. For the CDR3, the DNA is TGTGCCAGCAGCGTCGATGGGGCAAATCAGCCCCAGCATTTT. Complete variable domain (other parts from reference TRBV9 and TRBJ1-5): DSGVTQTPKHLITATGQRVTLRCSPRSGDLSVYWYQQSLDQGLQFLIQYYNGEERAKGNILERFSAQQFPDLHSELNLSSLELGDSALYFCASSVDGANQPQHFGDGTRLSIL.

The chain combines TRBV7-9 with TRBJ2-1, with 7 bases aligning to TRBD1. From germline, CDR1 is SEHNR and CDR2 FQNEAQ (reference sequence). J was trimmed by 4 bases and V by 3 bases; bases with no gene match: 3. The CDR3 covers 14 residues. The DNA of the CDR3 is TGTGCCAGCAGCTTCGACAGGGCGTACAATGAGCAGTTCTTC. This encodes CASSFDRAYNEQFF.

The V gene is TRBV2, the J gene TRBJ1-2; unclear D gene. V gave up 0 bases and J gave up 0 bases, with 11 bases separating them. Per germline, CDR1 SNHLY and CDR2 FYNNEI. This CDR3 has 16 residues. The CDR3 DNA is TGTGCCAGCAGTGAAGCCCAGAGCGAACCTAACTATGGCTACACCTTC. Protein sequence: CASSEAQSEPNYGYTF.

J is TRBJ1-5 and V is TRBV6-5; tentative D call: TRBD1 (5 bases). The V end was cut by 5 bases, the J end by 1 base, with 9 bases between. In germline, CDR1 is MNHEY, CDR2 SVGAGI. This CDR3 is 14 amino acids long. The CDR3: CASSPGGSNQPQHF. The CDR3, as DNA: TGTGCCAGCAGTCCCGGGGGGAGCAATCAGCCCCAGCATTTT.

The J gene is TRBJ1-2, the V gene TRBV24-1; 9 nucleotides match TRBD1. This CDR3 spans 18 amino acids. J lost 4 bases, V lost 9 bases, and 20 bases had no gene match. CDR1 is KGHDR and CDR2 is SFDVKD in the germline V gene. The chain's CDR3 is CATYGDRVTGGIGYGYTF. As DNA, the CDR3 is TGTGCCACCTATGGTGACAGGGTGACAGGGGGGATCGGCTATGGCTACACCTTC.

The chain is built from TRBV12-3 or TRBV12-4 and TRBJ2-2, with 8 bases that match TRBD1. The CDR3 contains 13 residues. The trim removed 10 bases at V and 5 bases at J, leaving 6 bases unmatched. The CDR3 DNA reads as TGTGCCACAGGACAGGGATGGACCGGGGAGCTGTTTTTT. It is translated as CATGQGWTGELFF.

The V call is TRBV18, the J call TRBJ2-7; D is perhaps TRBD2 (6 bases). Per the germline V gene, CDR1 is KGHSH and CDR2 is LQKENI. Trimming left V 3 bases short and J 0 bases short, with 12 bases between. The CDR3 is made up of 15 amino acids. CDR3 nucleotide sequence: TGTGCCAGCTCACCGGCGGGGACCAGCTCCTACGAGCAGTACTTC. It translates to CASSPAGTSSYEQYF.

This chain connects TRBV20-1 to TRBJ2-3, with a possible D match to TRBD2 (6 bases). The V end was cut by 3 bases, the J end by 0 bases, with 13 bases between. The CDR3 has 15 residues. Germline-derived CDR1 and CDR2 are DFQATT and SNEGSKA (reference sequence). The CDR3 protein is CSASRGLSSTDTQYF. The DNA of the CDR3 is TGCAGTGCTAGTAGGGGACTTTCTAGCACAGATACGCAGTATTTT.

This clone appeared once. V usage is TRBV4-1 and J usage is TRBJ2-7, with 12 bases fitting TRBD2. Germline V lookup: CDR1 MGHRA, CDR2 YSYEKL. Germline trimming cut 2 bases from V and 1 base from J; bases unmatched to any gene: 9. This CDR3 is built from 18 residues. Here the CDR3 DNA reads TGCGCCAGCAGCCAACTGACTAGCGGGAGTCTAGGTTCCTACGAGCAGTACTTC. This gives the protein CASSQLTSGSLGSYEQYF.

The rearrangement joins TRBV10-3 to TRBJ2-2; the D gene is possibly TRBD2 (5 bases). In germline, CDR1 is ENHRY, CDR2 SYGVKD. The CDR3 totals 15 residues. Trimming removed 3 bases from V and 6 bases from J, with 14 bases in between. The CDR3 loop is CAISDRGLGSGELFF. The DNA for the CDR3 is TGTGCCATCAGTGACCGCGGACTGGGCTCCGGGGAGCTGTTTTTT.

The V call is TRBV3-1 (or the pseudogene TRBV3-2), the J call TRBJ1-6; maybe TRBD1 (6 bases). V shed 5 bases and J shed 12 bases, with 17 bases lying between them. This CDR3 region has 14 residues. Germline-derived CDR1 and CDR2 are LGHDT and YNNKEL (reference sequence). This CDR3 is CASSNLQGGVPLHF. The DNA for the CDR3 is TGTGCCAGCAGCAACCTACAGGGAGGGGTACCCCTCCACTTT.

This clone was detected once. The V call is TRBV7-8, the J call TRBJ2-3, with TRBD2 matching 14 bases. Germline trimming cut 5 bases from V and 4 bases from J; bases unmatched to any gene: 2. The germline V gene has CDR1 SGHVS and CDR2 FQNEAQ. This CDR3 is 15 amino acids long. Written as DNA, the CDR3 is TGTGCCAGCAGCAGACTAGCGGGAGGGGCAGATACGCAGTATTTT. Encoded protein: CASSRLAGGADTQYF.

The chain links TRBV21-1 to TRBJ1-5; the table gives TRBD1 as D, unverified against the DNA. TRBV21-1 is a listed pseudogene. CDR3 length equals 13 residues. The CDR3 reads CATRQGRDQPQHF. The CDR3 region has the DNA TGTGCCACACGACAGGGGCGGGATCAGCCCCAGCATTTT.

This chain connects TRBV11-2 to TRBJ2-1, with TRBD2 identical over 12 bases. The CDR3 extends over 15 amino acids. Germline lookup yields CDR1 SGHAT and CDR2 FQNNGV. The V segment lost 0 bases and the J segment 15 bases; nucleotides outside the gene matches: 9. CDR3 sequence: CASSLDPASGRDRFF. DNA for the CDR3: TGTGCCAGCAGCTTAGATCCGGCTAGCGGGAGGGATCGGTTCTTC.